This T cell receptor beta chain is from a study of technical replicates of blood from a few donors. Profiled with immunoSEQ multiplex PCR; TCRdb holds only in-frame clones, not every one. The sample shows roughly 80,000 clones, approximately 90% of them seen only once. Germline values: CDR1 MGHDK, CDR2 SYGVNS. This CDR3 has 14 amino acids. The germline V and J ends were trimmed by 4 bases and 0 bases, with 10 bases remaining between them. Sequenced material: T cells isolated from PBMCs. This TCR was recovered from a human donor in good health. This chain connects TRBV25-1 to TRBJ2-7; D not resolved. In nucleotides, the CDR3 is TGTGCCAGCAGTGCGCTGGTTAGCTCCTACGAGCAGTACTTC. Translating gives CASSALVSSYEQYF.